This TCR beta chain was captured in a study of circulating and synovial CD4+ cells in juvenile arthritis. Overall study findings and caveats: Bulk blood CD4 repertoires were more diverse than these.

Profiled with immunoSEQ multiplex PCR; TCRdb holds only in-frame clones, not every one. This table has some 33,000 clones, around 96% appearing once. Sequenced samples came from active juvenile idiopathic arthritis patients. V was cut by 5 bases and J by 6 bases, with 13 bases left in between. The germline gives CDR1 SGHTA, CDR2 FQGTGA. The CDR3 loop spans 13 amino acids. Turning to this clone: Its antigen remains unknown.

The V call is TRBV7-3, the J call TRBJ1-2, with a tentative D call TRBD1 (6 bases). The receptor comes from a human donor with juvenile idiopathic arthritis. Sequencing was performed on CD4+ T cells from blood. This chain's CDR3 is CASSLQGNDGYTF. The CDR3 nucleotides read TGTGCCAGCAGCCTTCAGGGGAACGATGGCTACACCTTC.